This TCR beta chain was profiled in a study of T cell changes during pregnancy in multiple sclerosis. Germline V gene lookup returns CDR1 MNHEY and CDR2 SVGAGI. V was clipped by 2 bases and J by 8 bases, with 10 bases between them. The CDR3 is made up of 13 amino acids. Assay: immunoSEQ multiplex PCR; the TCRdb copy retains only in-frame clones and omits some. The sample yields under 100,000 clones, roughly 96% seen once. The chain joins TRBV6-5 to TRBJ2-1, with D unresolved. This TCR came from a female donor with multiple sclerosis, enrolled in a pregnancy study. The starting material was peripheral blood, obtained in the second trimester of pregnancy. This CDR3 reads CASSYGFRHEQFF. Written as DNA, the CDR3 is TGTGCCAGCAGTTACGGTTTCAGGCATGAGCAGTTCTTC.